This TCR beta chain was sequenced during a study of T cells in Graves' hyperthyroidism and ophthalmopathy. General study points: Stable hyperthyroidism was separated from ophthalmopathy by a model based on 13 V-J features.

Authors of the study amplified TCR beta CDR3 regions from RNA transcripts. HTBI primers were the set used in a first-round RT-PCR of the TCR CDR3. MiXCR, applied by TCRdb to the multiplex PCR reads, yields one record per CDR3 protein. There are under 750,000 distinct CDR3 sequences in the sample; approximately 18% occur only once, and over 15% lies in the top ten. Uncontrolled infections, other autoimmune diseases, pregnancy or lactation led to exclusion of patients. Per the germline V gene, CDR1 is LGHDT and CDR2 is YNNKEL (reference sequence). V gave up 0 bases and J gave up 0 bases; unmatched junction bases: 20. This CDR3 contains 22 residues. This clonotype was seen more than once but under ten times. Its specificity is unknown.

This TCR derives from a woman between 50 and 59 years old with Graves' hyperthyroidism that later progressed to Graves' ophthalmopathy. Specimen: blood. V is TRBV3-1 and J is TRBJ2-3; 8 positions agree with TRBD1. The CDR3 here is CASSQESPTPLPRQGSTDTQYF. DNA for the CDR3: TGTGCCAGCAGCCAAGAATCCCCAACCCCTCTCCCCCGACAGGGGAGCACAGATACGCAGTATTTT.